This note documents a single T cell receptor beta chain sequence. Its specific antigen is unknown. Base qualities were left out, and no much larger clone turns up one base away. CDR1 and CDR2 were assigned from the germline V gene as MNHEY and SVGAGI. CDR3 length: 14 amino acids, cysteine to phenylalanine. Only the CDR3 DNA stays, 42 bases, in frame from base 1. The germline V and J ends show losses of 5 bases and 1 base respectively, and no gene match explains 4 bases of the junction. Library method: the immunoSEQ multiplex PCR assay. For the multiplex PCR, a mixture combining 60 forward primers for TCR Vbeta segments and 13 reverse primers for TCR Jbeta segments was used. The CDR3 region of rearranged TCR beta genes was amplified from genomic DNA by a multiplex PCR assay. On the Illumina HiSeq System, the amplified TCR beta libraries were sequenced as 87-base-pair reads. For the original study's pipeline: A later analysis tallied around 80 million unique TCR beta chains across the 666 repertoires, and around 9.9 million of those chains were shared by two or more donors. Raw reads were error-corrected and collapsed into unique sequences by a nearest-neighbor algorithm in which closely related sequences were merged to remove PCR and sequencing errors. CDR3 sequences were aligned to IMGT reference sequences to assign V, D and J gene segments. For a sequence to be retained, a match of at least six nucleotides was required to both a V gene segment and a J gene segment. A rearrangement counted as productive if the CDR3 had no stop codons and remained in frame with V and J, and every other rearrangement counted as non-productive. Following IMGT convention, CDR3 was defined as the stretch from the second conserved V-encoded cysteine to the conserved J-encoded phenylalanine. The earlier analysis of 500 to 650 of the donors excluded any sequence lacking an unambiguous match to a single V gene segment. In an earlier analysis of a few hundred of the donors, V segments were called functional above 56.7% productive rearrangements and were called segregating when the between-donor standard deviation exceeded 5%. A statistical classification framework was built to diagnose cytomegalovirus status from the catalog of TCR beta chain sequences. A later analysis assigned V and J genes by comparing TCR nucleotide sequences with IMGT/GENE-DB human TR gene sequences. Using the TCRdist pipeline, a later analysis assigned CDR3 sequences along with most-parsimonious VDJ recombination scenarios. In a later analysis, each TCR beta chain was defined by its CDR3 amino acid sequence together with its V-gene family, and reads without a unique V-gene family were excluded. As a way to deal with suspected cross-contamination and a sequencing artifact, a later analysis dropped 450 to 700 nucleotide sequences that were highly shared and had low generation probability. For each public chain, a later analysis derived a clonal expansion index from normalized ranks of inferred template counts within each repertoire. A later analysis computed generation probabilities with a VDJ recombination model fitted to out-of-frame rearrangements, and checked the results against IGoR. Hypergeometric tests were used in a later analysis to score TCR-TCR, TCR-HLA and TCR-CMV co-occurrence, with a repertoire-size bias correction applied to the TCR pairs. False discovery rates were estimated in a later analysis by permuting HLA or CMV assignments 20 times. In a later analysis, co-occurring TCRs were grouped with DBSCAN, and TCRdist sequence similarity was added when clustering was performed within HLA-allele-positive subsets. Co-occurrence clustering excluded repertoires with fewer than 30,000 or more than 120,000 public chains, plus five with anomalous nucleotide sharing. TCRdb retrieved this table from immuneACCESS and kept in-frame rearrangements only. Not all clones are present; in checked studies, unresolved V genes account for under half, and no reason is known for the remainder. That table supplies the V and J calls and clone size; D and trimming were determined from the DNA. The sample profile shows 270,000 or so clones; roughly 89% of them were found once. The top ten clonotypes cover roughly 4% of the sample.

The record originates from a study of cytomegalovirus exposure and HLA in healthy donors (TCRdb year 2017). As for the study more broadly: An earlier analysis of roughly 500 of the donors reported approximately 280 Gb of sequence data and around 110 million unique TCR beta sequences obtained from about 200 million T cells. An early release covering over 500 HLA-typed donors comprised about 320 gigabases of sequencing data and approximately 85 million unique TCR sequences. Of the 350 to 450 genotyped donors, over 70% fell in the genetic ancestry cluster associated with self-reported Caucasian donors. The study aimed to test whether cataloging public T cell receptors could reveal signatures of past pathogen exposure. Using immunosequencing, the study profiled T cell repertoires from about 650 subjects and related those repertoires to cytomegalovirus serostatus. Along with the 666-subject first cohort, a separate validation cohort of more than 90 different subjects was used. The study combined high-throughput TCR immunosequencing, statistical association of individual TCRs with disease status, and machine learning to predict cytomegalovirus infection status. To study patterns of TCR occurrence, a later analysis re-analyzed previously published TCR beta repertoires from 650 to 750 donors and added high-resolution HLA genotyping. The later analysis used no new phenotypic data to find candidate immune exposures, relying instead on TCR beta sequences and their occurrence across donors. An earlier analysis of around 640 of the donors used high-throughput TCR beta sequencing to judge whether each TCR beta V gene segment behaved as functional or pseudogenic. Donor age, sex, ethnicity and CMV serostatus were collected together with the repertoire data. A later genetic analysis took genome-wide SNP genotypes for about three fifths of the roughly 670 donors and used that subset as a discovery cohort. Every discovery cohort repertoire had been produced on one sequencing platform. Class I and class II HLA loci were covered by the typing at four-digit resolution. The number of donors typed differed by locus, with about 620-630 for A, B, C, DRB1 and DQB1, more than 500 for DQA1, some 570 for DPA1, and some 450 for DPB1. Roughly 5 DR-DQ haplotypes were handled as single units for association and clustering, since linkage in the cohort was strong. Among around 400 genotyped donors of the cohort, an average of about 240,000 unique TCR beta nucleotide sequences was sequenced per donor, of which roughly 18% were non-productive. General study outcomes and caveats: In a later analysis, most CMV-associated TCR beta chains were found to appear HLA-restricted, with HLA associations seemingly driven largely by CMV exposure. In a later analysis, several top co-occurrence clusters were reported to appear linked to parvovirus B19, influenza, CMV and Epstein-Barr virus. About 17 rarely observed V segments, including chromosome 9 orphons, were excluded from the earlier analysis of just under 600 of the donors because counts were too low. Linkage disequilibrium might explain the correlated functional status among segregating V segments, but an unknown experimental factor could not be ruled out. CMV serostatus was the only immune exposure information available for the cohort. While some public TCRs were present in many individuals, most TCR sequences turned up only very rarely across donors. The authors suggested that the approach could potentially be extended to other disease states and immunological phenotypes. Strong co-occurrence of HLA alleles, especially DR and DQ, made assigning TCR associations to individual alleles difficult. Only TCR beta chains were sequenced in this cohort, and the absence of alpha or paired-chain data limited detectable features. Because HLA typing was missing for some donors at each locus, association tests included only the typed subset. The study listed 150 to 200 TCR beta chains as associated with cytomegalovirus. Sequencing depth was assumed to be roughly uniform across donors in the presence/absence analyses, though that assumption may not hold. A further reported finding was that TCR beta sequences accurately predicted the HLA-A and HLA-B alleles for most subjects in the first cohort. In an earlier analysis of a few hundred of the donors, most TCR beta V segments were observed in productive rearrangements about 87% or about 30% of the time, broadly matching IMGT annotations. Compared with the approximately 600-donor mean, donors in an Asian-associated ancestry cluster had fewer N-insertions in productive TCRs, according to a later genetic analysis. An association between a missense DCLRE1C variant and V-gene and J-gene trimming of TCR beta chains was found in a later genetic analysis and replicated in an independent cohort. The classifier was reported to diagnose cytomegalovirus status with high specificity and sensitivity in both the original and validation cohorts. In a later analysis, HLA-associated TCR beta chains were found to be more clonally expanded and to have lower generation probabilities than equally common non-associated chains. A later analysis associated 16,951 TCR beta sequences with specific HLA alleles at a false discovery rate of 0.05. A few of the identified cytomegalovirus-associated TCR beta chains were confirmed in vitro to be specific for cytomegalovirus antigens. In a later analysis, the rate of TCR association differed among HLA loci, with DRB1 alleles having the most associated TCRs and HLA-C alleles having the fewest. A cluster of highly shared sequence variants was judged likely to be a technical artifact of the sequencing pipeline. Some IMGT-functional V segments, including TRBV6-2 and TRBV6-3, could not be told apart with the 87-base-pair reads, so those segments were excluded.

In total, fewer than 750 healthy bone marrow donors made up the cohort. Cohort members were all nominally healthy when sampled, although unrecorded immune exposures were likely present. The donor was CMV seropositive and was included in the group of around 300 seropositive cohort members. A peripheral blood sample was provided by each donor, and peripheral blood mononuclear cells were used for TCR beta sequencing. The Qiagen DNeasy Blood Extraction Kit was used to extract genomic DNA from the blood cell samples. The chain was built from TRBV6-5 and TRBJ1-1; TRBD1 fits 7 bases in the junction. The sequence was obtained from a man aged 35-49 years in good health and CMV-seropositive. Specimen: PBMCs. The DNA sequence reads TGTGCCAGCAGTGAAGGGGACAGGAACACTGAAGCTTTCTTT. This sequence encodes CASSEGDRNTEAFF.